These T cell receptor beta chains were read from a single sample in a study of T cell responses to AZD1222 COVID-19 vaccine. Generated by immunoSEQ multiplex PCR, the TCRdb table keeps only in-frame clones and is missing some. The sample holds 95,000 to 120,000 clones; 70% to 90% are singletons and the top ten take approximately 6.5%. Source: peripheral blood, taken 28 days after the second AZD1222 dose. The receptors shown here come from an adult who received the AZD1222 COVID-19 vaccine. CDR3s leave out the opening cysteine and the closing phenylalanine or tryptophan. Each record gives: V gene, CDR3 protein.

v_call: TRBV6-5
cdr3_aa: ASSRADLNTEAF

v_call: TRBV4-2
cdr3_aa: ASSQDIGTNYGYT

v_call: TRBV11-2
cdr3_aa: ASSLTGESYGYT

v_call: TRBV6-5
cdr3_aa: ASTGASGGPQY

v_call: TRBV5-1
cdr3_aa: ASSWDSNTEAF

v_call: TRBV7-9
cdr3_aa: ASSSNYGYT

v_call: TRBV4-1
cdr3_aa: ASSQDVGLWDSGNTIY

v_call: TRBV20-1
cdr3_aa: SASKGTGGFNEQY

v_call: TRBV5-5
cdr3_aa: ASSLGVNTEAF

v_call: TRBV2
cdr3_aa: ATRAGTGGSNEQF

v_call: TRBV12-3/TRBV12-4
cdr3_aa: ASGSRNTGELF

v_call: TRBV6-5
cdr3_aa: ASSSGTLSNQPQH

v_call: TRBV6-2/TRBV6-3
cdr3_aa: ASSYSGQVTGAPLH

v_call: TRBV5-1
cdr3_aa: ASSSEGDTEAF

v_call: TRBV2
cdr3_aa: ASSAGTNQPQH

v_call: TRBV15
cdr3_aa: ATSRASSTNEKLF

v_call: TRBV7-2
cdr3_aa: ASSFAGRYTQY

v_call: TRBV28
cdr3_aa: ASRGGISNQPQH

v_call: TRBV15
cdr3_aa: ATSRVEGLRGYT

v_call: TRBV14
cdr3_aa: ASSQAAGGVY

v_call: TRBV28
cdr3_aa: ASSLGWGPYEQY

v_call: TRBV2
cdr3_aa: ASYDLGDRVNYGYT

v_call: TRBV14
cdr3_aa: ASSFRTSGNTIY

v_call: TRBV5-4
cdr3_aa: ASSLAYEGVEQY

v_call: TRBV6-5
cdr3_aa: ASSQRSFSPETQY

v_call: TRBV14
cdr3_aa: ASSPWGKLEAF

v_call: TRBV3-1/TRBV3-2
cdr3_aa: ASNRQGPLT

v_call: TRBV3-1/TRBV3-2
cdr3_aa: AIRGTAGGYT

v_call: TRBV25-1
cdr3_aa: ASSGWVRQDSYGYT

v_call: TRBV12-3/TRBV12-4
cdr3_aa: ASSLTGPTEAF

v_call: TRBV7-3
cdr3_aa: ASSSYLYTEAF

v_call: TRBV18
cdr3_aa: ASSPTKTVWSDTQY

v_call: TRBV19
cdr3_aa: ASSPPGQAIGQY

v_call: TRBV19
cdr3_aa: ASSTTLEGAEAF

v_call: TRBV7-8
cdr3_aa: ASSLGTANTEAF

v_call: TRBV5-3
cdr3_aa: ARSLELAGERTYEQY

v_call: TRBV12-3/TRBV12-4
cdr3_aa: ASQGVGSPLH

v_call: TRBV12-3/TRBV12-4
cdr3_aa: ASSGGQAYEQY

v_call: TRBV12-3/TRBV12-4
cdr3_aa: ASSLYGKDEQF

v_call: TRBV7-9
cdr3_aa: ASSEGQGAFEQY

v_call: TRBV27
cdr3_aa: ASSFDRATEAF

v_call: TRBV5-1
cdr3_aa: ASSIQGGGGEQY

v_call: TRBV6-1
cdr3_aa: ASSGFGQVLRYGYT

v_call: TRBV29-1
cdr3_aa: SVEDLWGRGGDTQY

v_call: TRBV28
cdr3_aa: ASSLRPGPYEQY

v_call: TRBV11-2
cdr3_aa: ASSLSGNQPQH

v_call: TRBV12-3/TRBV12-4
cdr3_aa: ASTRMDQPQH

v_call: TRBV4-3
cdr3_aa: ASSQGTGLSGNTIY

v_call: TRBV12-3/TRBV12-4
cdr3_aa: ASSPQTNYGYT

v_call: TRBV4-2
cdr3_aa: ASSQVGTSGGDPSSYNEQF

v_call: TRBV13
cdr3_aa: ASSSGRYSSPLH

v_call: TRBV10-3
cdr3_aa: AISELLAGDLKYNEQF

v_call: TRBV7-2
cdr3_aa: ASSFLGGVNTEAF

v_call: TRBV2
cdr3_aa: ATRDRAGQEKLF

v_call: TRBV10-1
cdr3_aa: ASSDPGSEKLF